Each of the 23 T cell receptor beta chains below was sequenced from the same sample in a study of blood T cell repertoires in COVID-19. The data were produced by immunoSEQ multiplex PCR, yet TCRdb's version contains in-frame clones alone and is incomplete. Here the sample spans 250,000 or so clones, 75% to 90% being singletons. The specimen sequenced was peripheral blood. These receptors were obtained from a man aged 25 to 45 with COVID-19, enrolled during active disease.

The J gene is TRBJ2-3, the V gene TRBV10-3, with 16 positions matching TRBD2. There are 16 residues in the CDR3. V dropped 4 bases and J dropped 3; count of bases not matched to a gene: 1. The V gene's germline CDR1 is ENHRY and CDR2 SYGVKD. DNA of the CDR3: TGTGCCATCAGTGCGGGACTAGCGGGGGGGACAGATACGCAGTATTTT. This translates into CAISAGLAGGTDTQYF.

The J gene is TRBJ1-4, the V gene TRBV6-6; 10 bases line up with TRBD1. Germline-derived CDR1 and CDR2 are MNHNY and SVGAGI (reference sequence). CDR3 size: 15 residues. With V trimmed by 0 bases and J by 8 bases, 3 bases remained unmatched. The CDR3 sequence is CASSYSDRGNEKLFF. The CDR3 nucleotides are TGTGCCAGCAGTTACTCGGACAGGGGGAACGAAAAACTGTTTTTT.

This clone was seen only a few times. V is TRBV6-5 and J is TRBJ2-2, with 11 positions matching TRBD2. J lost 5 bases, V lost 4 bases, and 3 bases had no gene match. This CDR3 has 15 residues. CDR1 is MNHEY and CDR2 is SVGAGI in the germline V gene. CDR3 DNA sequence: TGTGCCAGCAGTTTAGCGGGAGGGCCTACCGGGGAGCTGTTTTTT. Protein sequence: CASSLAGGPTGELFF.

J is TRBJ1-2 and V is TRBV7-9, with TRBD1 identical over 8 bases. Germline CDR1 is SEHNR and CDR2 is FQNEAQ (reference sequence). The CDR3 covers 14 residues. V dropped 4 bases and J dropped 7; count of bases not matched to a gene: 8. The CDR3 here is CASSSAQGDGGYTF. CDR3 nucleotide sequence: TGTGCCAGCAGCTCCGCACAGGGGGACGGTGGCTACACCTTC.

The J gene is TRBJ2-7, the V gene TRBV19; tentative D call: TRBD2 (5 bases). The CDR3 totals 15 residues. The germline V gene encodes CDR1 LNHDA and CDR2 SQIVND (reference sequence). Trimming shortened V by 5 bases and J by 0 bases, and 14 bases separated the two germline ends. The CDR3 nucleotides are TGTGCCAGTAGTCGGTACGGGGATAGCTCCTACGAGCAGTACTTC. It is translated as CASSRYGDSSYEQYF.

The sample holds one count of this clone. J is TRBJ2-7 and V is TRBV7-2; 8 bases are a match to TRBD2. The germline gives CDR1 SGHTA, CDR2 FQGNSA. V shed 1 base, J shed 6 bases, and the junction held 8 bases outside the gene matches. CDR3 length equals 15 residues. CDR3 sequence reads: CASSLGVSGKREQYF. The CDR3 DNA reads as TGTGCCAGCAGCTTAGGGGTTAGCGGGAAGCGCGAGCAGTACTTC.

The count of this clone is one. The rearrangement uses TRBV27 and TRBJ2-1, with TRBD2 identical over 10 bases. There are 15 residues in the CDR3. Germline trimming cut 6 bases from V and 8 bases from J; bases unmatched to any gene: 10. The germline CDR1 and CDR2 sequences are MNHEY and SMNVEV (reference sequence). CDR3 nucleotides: TGTGCCAGCAGCATGAAAGGGACTAGCGACTATGAGCAGTTCTTC. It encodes CASSMKGTSDYEQFF.

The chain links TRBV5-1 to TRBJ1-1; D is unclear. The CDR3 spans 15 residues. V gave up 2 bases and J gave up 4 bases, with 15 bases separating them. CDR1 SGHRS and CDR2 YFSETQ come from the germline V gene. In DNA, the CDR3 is TGCGCCAGCAGCTTTGGCCCGGGCGGGGTCACTGAAGCTTTCTTT. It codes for CASSFGPGGVTEAFF. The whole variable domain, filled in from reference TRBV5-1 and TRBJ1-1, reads KAGVTQTPRYLIKTRGQQVTLSCSPISGHRSVSWYQQTPGQGLQFLFEYFSETQRNKGNFPGRFSGRQFSNSRSEMNVSTLELGDSALYLCASSFGPGGVTEAFFGQGTRLTVV.

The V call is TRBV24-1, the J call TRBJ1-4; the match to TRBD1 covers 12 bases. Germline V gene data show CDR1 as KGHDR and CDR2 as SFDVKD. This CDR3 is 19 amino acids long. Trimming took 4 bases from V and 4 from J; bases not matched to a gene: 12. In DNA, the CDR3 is TGTGCCACCAGTGACCCTGGGACAGGGGGCATCCCGGGTAATGAAAAACTGTTTTTT. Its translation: CATSDPGTGGIPGNEKLFF.

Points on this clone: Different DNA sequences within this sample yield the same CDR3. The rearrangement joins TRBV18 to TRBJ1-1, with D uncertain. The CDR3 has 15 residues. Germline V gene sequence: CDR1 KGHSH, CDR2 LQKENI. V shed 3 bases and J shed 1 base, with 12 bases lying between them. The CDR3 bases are TGTGCCAGCTCACCTCCGGGAAGACAGAACACTGAAGCTTTCTTT. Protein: CASSPPGRQNTEAFF.

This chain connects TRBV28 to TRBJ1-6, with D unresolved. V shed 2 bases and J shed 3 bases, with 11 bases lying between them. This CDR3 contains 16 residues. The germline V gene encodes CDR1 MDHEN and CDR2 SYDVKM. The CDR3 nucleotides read TGTGCCAGCAGTTTACTCTCCGGGAGCTATAATTCACCCCTCCACTTT. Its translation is CASSLLSGSYNSPLHF.

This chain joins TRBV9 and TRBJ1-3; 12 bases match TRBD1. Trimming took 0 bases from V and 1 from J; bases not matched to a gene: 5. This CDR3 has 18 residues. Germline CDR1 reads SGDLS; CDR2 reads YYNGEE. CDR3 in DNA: TGTGCCAGCAGCGTAGAGGGGGGACAGGGGGCTTCTGGAAACACCATATATTTT. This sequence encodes CASSVEGGQGASGNTIYF.

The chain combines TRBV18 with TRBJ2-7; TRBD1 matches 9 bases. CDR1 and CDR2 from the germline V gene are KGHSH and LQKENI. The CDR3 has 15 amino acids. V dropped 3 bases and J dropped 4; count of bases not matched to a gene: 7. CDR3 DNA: TGTGCCAGCTCACCTCCGGACAGGGGAAGTTACGAGCAGTACTTC. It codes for CASSPPDRGSYEQYF.

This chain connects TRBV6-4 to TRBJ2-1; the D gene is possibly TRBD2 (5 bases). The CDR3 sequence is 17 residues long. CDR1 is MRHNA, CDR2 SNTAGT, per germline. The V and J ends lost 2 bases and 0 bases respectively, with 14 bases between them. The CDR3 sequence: CASSDEPRLNSYNEQFF. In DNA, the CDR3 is TGTGCCAGCAGTGACGAACCCAGACTAAACTCCTACAATGAGCAGTTCTTC.

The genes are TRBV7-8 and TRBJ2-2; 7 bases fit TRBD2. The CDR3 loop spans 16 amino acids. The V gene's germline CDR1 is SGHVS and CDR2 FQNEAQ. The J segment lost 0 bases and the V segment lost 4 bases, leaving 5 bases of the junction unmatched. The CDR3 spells CASSSAGTTNTGELFF. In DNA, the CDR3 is TGTGCCAGCAGCTCTGCCGGGACTACGAACACCGGGGAGCTGTTTTTT.

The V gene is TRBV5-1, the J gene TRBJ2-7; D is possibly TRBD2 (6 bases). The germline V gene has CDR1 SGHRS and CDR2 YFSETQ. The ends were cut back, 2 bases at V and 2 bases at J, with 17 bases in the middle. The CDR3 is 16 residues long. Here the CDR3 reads CASSFLTGTGAYEQYF. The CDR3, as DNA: TGCGCCAGCAGCTTCCTCACCGGGACGGGGGCCTACGAGCAGTACTTC.

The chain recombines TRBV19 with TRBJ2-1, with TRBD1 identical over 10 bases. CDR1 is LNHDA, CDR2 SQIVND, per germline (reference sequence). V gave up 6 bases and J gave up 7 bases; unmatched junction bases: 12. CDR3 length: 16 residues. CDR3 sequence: CASRLTWTGGGNEQFF. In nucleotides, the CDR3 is TGTGCCAGTAGACTCACCTGGACAGGGGGAGGAAATGAGCAGTTCTTC. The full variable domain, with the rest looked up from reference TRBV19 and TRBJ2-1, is DGGITQSPKYLFRKEGQNVTLSCEQNLNHDAMYWYRQDPGQGLRLIYYSQIVNDFQKGDIAEGYSVSREKKESFPLTVTSAQKNPTAFYLCASRLTWTGGGNEQFFGPGTRLTVL.

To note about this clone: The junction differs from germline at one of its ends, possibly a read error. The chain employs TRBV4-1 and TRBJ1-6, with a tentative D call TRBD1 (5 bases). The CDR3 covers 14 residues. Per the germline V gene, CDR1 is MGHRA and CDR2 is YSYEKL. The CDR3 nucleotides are TGCGCCAGCAGTCAAGGGACCGTGGAGGAGAGCCTCCACTTT. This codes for CASSQGTVEESLHF.

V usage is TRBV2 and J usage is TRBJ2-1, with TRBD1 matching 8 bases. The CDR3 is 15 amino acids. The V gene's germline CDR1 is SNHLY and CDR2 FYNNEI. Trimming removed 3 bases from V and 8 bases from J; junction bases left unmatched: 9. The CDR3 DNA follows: TGTGCCAGCAGTGACCTCAGCAGGGGGCAGGATGAGCAGTTCTTC. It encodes CASSDLSRGQDEQFF.

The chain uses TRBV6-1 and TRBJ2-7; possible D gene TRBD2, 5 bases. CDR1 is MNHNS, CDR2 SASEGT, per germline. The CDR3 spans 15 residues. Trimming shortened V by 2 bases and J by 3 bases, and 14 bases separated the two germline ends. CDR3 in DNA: TGTGCCAGCAGTGAATCAGCGGCCCTCTTCTACGAGCAGTACTTC. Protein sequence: CASSESAALFYEQYF.

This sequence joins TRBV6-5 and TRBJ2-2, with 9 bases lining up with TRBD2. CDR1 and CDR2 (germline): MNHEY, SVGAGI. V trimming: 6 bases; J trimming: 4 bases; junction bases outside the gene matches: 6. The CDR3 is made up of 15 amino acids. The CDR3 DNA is TGTGCCAGCAGAACAGCGGGAGGCGGCACCGGGGAGCTGTTTTTT. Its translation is CASRTAGGGTGELFF.

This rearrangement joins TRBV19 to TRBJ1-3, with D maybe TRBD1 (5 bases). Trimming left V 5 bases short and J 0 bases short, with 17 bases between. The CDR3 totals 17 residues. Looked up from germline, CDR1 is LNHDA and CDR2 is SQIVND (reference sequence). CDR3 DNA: TGTGCCAGTAGTTCCGGAAATGTGGGACTCTCTGGAAACACCATATATTTT. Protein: CASSSGNVGLSGNTIYF.

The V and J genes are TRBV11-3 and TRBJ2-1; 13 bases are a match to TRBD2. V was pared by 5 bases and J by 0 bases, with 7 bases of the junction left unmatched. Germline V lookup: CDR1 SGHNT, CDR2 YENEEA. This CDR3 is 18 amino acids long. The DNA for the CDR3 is TGTGCCAGCAGCCTGGGACTAGCGGGAACCCTCTCCTACAATGAGCAGTTCTTC. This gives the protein CASSLGLAGTLSYNEQFF. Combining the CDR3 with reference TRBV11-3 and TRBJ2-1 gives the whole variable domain EAGVVQSPRYKIIEKKQPVAFWCNPISGHNTLYWYLQNLGQGPELLIRYENEEAVDDSQLPKDRFSAERLKGVDSTLKIQPAELGDSAVYLCASSLGLAGTLSYNEQFFGPGTRLTVL.